The 7 T cell receptor beta chains presented below share a single source sample, sequenced in a study of regulatory T cells in long-lasting Graves disease. Library construction for TCR beta used iRepertoire HTBI primers and Arm-PCR of CDR3 regions. Using its own MiXCR run on the multiplex PCR reads, TCRdb lists one record per CDR3 protein. The data show over 400,000 distinct CDR3 sequences, 14% seen once. Time point of the sample: newly diagnosed GD, antithyroid drugs for less than 3 months. Making the TCR library involved RNA that had been extracted from PBMCs. These same data were also listed under a study on T cells in Graves' hyperthyroidism and ophthalmopathy.

The sequences come from peripheral blood mononuclear cells (PBMCs), collected at new diagnosis, from a patient treated with antithyroid drugs. Source of these receptors: a woman between 45 and 60 years old with Graves disease.

This clonotype was recorded at least ten times. The rearrangement uses TRBV3-1 and TRBJ1-1, with a tentative D call TRBD1 (6 bases). Trimming removed 1 base at V and 0 bases at J, with 12 bases between. This CDR3 is 16 amino acids long. From germline, CDR1 is LGHDT and CDR2 YNNKEL (reference sequence). In DNA form, the CDR3 reads TGTGCCAGCAGCCAAGGTCAGGGGCCAATGAACACTGAAGCTTTCTTT. Encoded protein: CASSQGQGPMNTEAFF.

This clonotype was observed a few times. The chain has TRBV30 and TRBJ2-5; unclear D gene. Germline V lookup: CDR1 GTSNPN, CDR2 SVGIG (reference sequence). V lost 0 bases and J 3 bases, leaving 8 bases between the germline ends. The length of the CDR3 is 13 residues. DNA for the CDR3: TGTGCCTGGAGTGTCAGTAGAGAAGAGACCCAGTACTTC. It yields the protein CAWSVSREETQYF.

There are a few counts of this clonotype. The chain has TRBV5-5 and TRBJ2-4; D is possibly TRBD2 (5 bases). Trimming pared 2 bases from V and 5 bases from J, leaving 8 bases between. The CDR3 extends over 13 amino acids. In germline, CDR1 is SGHKS, CDR2 YYEKEE (reference sequence). CDR3 in amino acids: CASSLLGENIQYF. The DNA for the CDR3 is TGTGCCAGCAGCTTACTCGGGGAAAACATTCAGTACTTC.

As to this clonotype: One base away lies a much larger clone, so this may be a sequencing read error. This chain uses TRBV5-6 with TRBJ1-1; TRBD1 agrees at 7 bases. The germline V gene has CDR1 SGHDT and CDR2 YYEEEE. CDR3 length: 14 amino acids. CDR3 loop: CASSPTGRITEALF. The CDR3 DNA reads TGTGCCAGCAGCCCGACAGGGAGGATCACTGAAGCTCTCTTT.

V usage is TRBV12-5 and J usage is TRBJ2-5, with TRBD2 as a possible D gene (6 bases). The end of the DNA aligns better with TRBJ2-1, so the J call may be wrong. This CDR3 has 16 residues. Germline V gives CDR1 LGHNT, CDR2 FRNRAP. The CDR3 sequence: CASGLVLGRRPNEQFF. The CDR3, as DNA: TGTGCTAGTGGTTTGGTACTGGGGAGGCGCCCCAATGAGCAGTTCTTC.

The chain links TRBV7-9 to TRBJ2-6; TRBD2 matches at 12 bases. This CDR3 contains 18 residues. V gave up 4 bases and J gave up 2 bases; unmatched junction bases: 6. The germline CDR1 and CDR2 sequences are SEHNR and FQNEAQ (reference sequence). This CDR3 reads CASSSATSGRAGANVLTF. Here the CDR3 DNA reads TGTGCCAGCAGCTCCGCGACTAGCGGGAGAGCTGGGGCCAACGTCCTGACTTTC.

This clonotype was counted ten times or more. The V and J genes are TRBV20-1 and TRBJ1-4; a possible D gene is TRBD1 (6 bases). This CDR3 region has 14 residues. Trimming left V 0 bases short and J 7 bases short, with 12 bases between. Germline CDR1 is DFQATT and CDR2 is SNEGSKA (reference sequence). In DNA form, the CDR3 reads TGCAGTGCTAGAGATCCGGGGGGCTCTGAAAAACTGTTTTTT. This codes for CSARDPGGSEKLFF.